This entry concerns a single T cell receptor (beta chain). These data are taken from a study of CD8 T cells in Susac syndrome. TCR beta from blood CD8+ and CD4+ T cells was sequenced. FACS was used to enrich TEMRA cells, whereas the CD8+ and CD4+ T cells were obtained by negative isolation. RNA in amounts of about 0.5 to 1 ug was reverse transcribed with random hexamers. The immunoSEQ assay covered 54 Vbeta and 13 Jbeta segments for CDR3. TCRdb re-called the immunoSEQ multiplex PCR reads with MiXCR, one entry per CDR3 protein. The table lists about 89,000 distinct CDR3 sequences, approximately 95% of them singletons, with 0.25% to 0.4% in the top ten. Germline CDR1 SGHRS, CDR2 YFSETQ. Losses at the gene ends were 2 bases for V and 2 bases for J; bases not matched to a gene: 4. The CDR3 is 16 residues long.

The TCR was taken from a human donor in good health. The sequencing input was CD8+ T cells from PBMCs. This chain links TRBV5-1 with TRBJ2-3, with TRBD2 identical over 11 bases. The DNA of the CDR3 is TGCGCCAGCAGCTTTTCTAGCGGGGGGATCACAGATACGCAGTATTTT. This codes for CASSFSSGGITDTQYF.